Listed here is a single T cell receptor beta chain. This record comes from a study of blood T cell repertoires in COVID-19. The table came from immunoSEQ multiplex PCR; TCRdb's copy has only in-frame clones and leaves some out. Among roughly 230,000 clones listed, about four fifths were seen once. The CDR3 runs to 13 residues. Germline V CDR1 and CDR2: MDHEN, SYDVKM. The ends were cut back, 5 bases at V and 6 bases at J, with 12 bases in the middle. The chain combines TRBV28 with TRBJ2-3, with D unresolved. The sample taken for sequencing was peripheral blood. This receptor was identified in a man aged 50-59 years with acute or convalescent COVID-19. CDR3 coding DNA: TGTGCCAGCAGTACCCCTGCAGGTGATACGCAGTATTTT. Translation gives CASSTPAGDTQYF. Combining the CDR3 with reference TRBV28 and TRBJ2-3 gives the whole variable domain DVKVTQSSRYLVKRTGEKVFLECVQDMDHENMFWYRQDPGLGLRLIYFSYDVKMKEKGDIPEGYSVSREKKERFSLILESASTNQTSMYLCASSTPAGDTQYFGPGTRLTVL.